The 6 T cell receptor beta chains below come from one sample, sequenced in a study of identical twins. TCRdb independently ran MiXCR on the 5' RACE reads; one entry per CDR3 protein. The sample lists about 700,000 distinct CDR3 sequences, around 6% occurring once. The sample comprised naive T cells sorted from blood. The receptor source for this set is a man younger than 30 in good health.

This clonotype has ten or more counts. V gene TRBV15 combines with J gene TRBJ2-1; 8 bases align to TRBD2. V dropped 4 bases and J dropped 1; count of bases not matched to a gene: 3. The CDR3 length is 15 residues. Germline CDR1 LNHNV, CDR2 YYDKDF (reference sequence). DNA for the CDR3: TGTGCCACCAGCATAACTAGCGGTTCCTACAATGAGCAGTTCTTC. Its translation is CATSITSGSYNEQFF.

For the CDR3, the DNA is TGCAGTGCTCTAGAGAGCGGGAAAGCGGGAGGGCCGGGAGAGACCCAGTACTTC. Protein: CSALESGKAGGPGETQYF. This sequence joins TRBV20-1 and TRBJ2-5; TRBD2 aligns across 10 bases. Germline trimming cut 5 bases from V and 4 bases from J; bases unmatched to any gene: 19. The germline V gene has CDR1 DFQATT and CDR2 SNEGSKA (reference sequence). The CDR3 has 18 amino acids.

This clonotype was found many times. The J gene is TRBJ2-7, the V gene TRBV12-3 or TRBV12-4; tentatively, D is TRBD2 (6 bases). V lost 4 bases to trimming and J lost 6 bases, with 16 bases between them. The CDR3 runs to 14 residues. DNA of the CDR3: TGTGCCAGCAGTTGGGGGTCCGGGAGCGGCGAGCAGTACTTC. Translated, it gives CASSWGSGSGEQYF.

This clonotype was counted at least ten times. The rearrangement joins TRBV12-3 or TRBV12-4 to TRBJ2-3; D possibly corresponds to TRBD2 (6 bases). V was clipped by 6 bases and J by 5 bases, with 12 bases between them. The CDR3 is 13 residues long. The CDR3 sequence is CASSIGRGDTQYF. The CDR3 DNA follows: TGTGCCAGCAGCATTGGGCGGGGAGATACGCAGTATTTT.

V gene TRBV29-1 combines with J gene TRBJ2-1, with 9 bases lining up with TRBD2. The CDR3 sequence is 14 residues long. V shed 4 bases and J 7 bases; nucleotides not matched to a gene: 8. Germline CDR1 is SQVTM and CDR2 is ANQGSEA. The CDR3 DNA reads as TGCAGCGTTGTGTGGCGTAGCGGGAGAAATGAGCAGTTCTTC. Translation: CSVVWRSGRNEQFF.

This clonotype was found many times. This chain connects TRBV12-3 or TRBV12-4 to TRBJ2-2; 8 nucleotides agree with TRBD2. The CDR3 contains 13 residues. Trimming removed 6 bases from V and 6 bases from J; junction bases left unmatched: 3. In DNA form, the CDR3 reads TGTGCCAGCAGGGGACTAGTCTCCGGGGAGCTGTTTTTT. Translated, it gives CASRGLVSGELFF.